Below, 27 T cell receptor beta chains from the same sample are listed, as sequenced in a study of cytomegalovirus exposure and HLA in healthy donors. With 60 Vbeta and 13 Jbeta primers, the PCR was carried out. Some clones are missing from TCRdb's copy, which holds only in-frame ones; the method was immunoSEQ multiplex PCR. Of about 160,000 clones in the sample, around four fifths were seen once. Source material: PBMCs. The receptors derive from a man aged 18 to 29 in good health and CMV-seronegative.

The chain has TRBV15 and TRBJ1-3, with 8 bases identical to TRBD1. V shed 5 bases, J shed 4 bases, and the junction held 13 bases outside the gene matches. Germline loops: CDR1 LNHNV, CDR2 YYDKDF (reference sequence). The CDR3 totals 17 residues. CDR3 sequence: CATSATKTGAPGNTIYF. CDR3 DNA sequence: TGTGCCACCAGCGCTACAAAGACAGGGGCGCCGGGAAACACCATATATTTT.

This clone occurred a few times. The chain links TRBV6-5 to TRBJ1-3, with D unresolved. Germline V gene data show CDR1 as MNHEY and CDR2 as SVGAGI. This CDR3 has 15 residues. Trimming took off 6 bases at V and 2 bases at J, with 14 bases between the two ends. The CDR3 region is CASSREGRAGNTIYF. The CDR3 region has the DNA TGTGCCAGCAGCCGAGAAGGGAGGGCTGGAAACACCATATATTTT.

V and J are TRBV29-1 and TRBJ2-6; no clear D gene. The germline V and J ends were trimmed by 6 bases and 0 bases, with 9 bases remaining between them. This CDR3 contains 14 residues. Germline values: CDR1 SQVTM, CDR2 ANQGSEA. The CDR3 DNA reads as TGCAGCGTCTCTTCGAGCTCTGGGGCCAACGTCCTGACTTTC. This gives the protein CSVSSSSGANVLTF.

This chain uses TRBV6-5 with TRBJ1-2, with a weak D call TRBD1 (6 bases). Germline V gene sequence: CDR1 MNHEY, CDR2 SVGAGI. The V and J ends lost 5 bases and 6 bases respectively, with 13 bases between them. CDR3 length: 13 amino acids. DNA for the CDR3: TGTGCCAGCAGTGAGGGGGAGATAAATGGCTACACCTTC. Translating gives CASSEGEINGYTF.

CDR3 protein: CASRSTSGGRSQYF. The CDR3 DNA is TGTGCCAGTAGGTCAACTAGCGGGGGCAGGTCCCAGTACTTC. The chain combines TRBV19 with TRBJ2-5; 11 bases match TRBD2. The CDR3 loop spans 14 amino acids. Germline trimming cut 6 bases from V and 9 bases from J; bases unmatched to any gene: 9. In germline, CDR1 is LNHDA, CDR2 SQIVND (reference sequence).

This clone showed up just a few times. CDR3 DNA sequence: TGTGCCAGCAGCTTAACGCAGGGAGGCTACACCTTC. Its protein product is CASSLTQGGYTF. The chain joins TRBV13 to TRBJ1-2, with a possible D match to TRBD1 (5 bases). The CDR3 is 12 amino acids. Germline CDR1 PRHDT, CDR2 FYEKMQ (reference sequence). Trimming left V 2 bases short and J 8 bases short, with 9 bases between.

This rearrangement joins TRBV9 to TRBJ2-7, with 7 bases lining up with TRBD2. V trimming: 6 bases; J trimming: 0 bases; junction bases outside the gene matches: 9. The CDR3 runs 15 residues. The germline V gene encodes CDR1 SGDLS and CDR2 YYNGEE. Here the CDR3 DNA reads TGTGCCAGCAATATGAGCGGGATCCTCTCCTACGAGCAGTACTTC. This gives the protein CASNMSGILSYEQYF.

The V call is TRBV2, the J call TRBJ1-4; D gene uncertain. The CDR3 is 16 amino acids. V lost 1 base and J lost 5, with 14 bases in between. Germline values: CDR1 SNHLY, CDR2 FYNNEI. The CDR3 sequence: CASSEGALSLNEKLFF. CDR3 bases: TGTGCCAGCAGTGAAGGGGCCCTCAGCCTGAATGAAAAACTGTTTTTT.

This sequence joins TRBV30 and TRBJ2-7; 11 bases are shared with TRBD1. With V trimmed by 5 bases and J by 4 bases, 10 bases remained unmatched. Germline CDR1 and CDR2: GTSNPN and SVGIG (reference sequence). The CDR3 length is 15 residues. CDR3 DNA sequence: TGTGCCTGGGTCTTCCGGGACAGGGGGAGGTACGAGCAGTACTTC. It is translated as CAWVFRDRGRYEQYF.

The CDR3 here is CASSSSGMTGGYNEKLFF. The CDR3, as DNA: TGTGCCAGCAGCTCCAGTGGGATGACAGGGGGTTATAATGAAAAACTGTTTTTT. V gene TRBV7-9 combines with J gene TRBJ1-4; 9 bases match TRBD1. The CDR3 consists of 18 residues. Germline trimming cut 4 bases from V and 4 bases from J; bases unmatched to any gene: 13. Germline V gene data show CDR1 as SEHNR and CDR2 as FQNEAQ (reference sequence).

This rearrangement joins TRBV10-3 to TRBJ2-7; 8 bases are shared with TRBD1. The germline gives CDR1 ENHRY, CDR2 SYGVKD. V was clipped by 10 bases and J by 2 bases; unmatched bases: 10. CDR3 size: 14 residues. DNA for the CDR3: TGTGCCAGTGGGAGGACAGGGTACACCTACGAGCAGTACTTC. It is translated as CASGRTGYTYEQYF.

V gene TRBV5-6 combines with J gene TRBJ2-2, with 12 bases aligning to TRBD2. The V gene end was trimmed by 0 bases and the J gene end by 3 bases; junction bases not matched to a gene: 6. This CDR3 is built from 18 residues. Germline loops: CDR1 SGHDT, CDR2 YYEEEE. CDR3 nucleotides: TGTGCCAGCAGCTTGGACGGGACTAGCGGGCTATACACCGGGGAGCTGTTTTTT. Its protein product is CASSLDGTSGLYTGELFF.

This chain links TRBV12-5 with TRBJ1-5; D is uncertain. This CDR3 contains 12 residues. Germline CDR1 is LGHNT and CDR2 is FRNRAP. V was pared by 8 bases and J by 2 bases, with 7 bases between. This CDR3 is CASSRGNQPQHF. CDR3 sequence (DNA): TGTGCTAGTAGTCGGGGCAATCAGCCCCAGCATTTT.

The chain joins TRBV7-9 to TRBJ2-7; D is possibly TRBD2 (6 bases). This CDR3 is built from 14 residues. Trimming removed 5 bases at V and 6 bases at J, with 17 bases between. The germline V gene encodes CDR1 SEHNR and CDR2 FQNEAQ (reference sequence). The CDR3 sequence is CASSPGTSPGEQYF. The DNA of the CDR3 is TGTGCCAGCAGCCCGGGGACTTCGCCGGGCGAGCAGTACTTC.

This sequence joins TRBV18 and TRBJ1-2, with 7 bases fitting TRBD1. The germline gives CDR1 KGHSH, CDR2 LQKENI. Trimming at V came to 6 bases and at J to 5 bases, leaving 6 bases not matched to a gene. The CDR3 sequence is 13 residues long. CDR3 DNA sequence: TGTGCCAGCTCCCCCGGGACAGTTTATGGCTACACCTTC. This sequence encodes CASSPGTVYGYTF.

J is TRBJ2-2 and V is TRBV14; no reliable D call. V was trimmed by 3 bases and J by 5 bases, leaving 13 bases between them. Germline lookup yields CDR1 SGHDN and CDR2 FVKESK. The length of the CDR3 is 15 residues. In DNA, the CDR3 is TGTGCCAGCAGCCAGCTCCGCCCCAGAACCGGGGAGCTGTTTTTT. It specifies CASSQLRPRTGELFF.

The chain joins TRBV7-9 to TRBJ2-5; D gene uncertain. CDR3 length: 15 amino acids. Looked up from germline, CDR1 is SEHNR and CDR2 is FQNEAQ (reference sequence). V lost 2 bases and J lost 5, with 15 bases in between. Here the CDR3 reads CASSLFAQARETQYF. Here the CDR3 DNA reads TGTGCCAGCAGCTTATTTGCCCAGGCTCGGGAGACCCAGTACTTC.

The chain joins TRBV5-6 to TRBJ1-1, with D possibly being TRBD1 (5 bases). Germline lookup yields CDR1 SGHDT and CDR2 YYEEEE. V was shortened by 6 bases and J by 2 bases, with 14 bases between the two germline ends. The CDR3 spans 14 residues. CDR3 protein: CASTVTGDNTEAFF. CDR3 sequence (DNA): TGTGCCAGCACTGTAACGGGGGATAACACTGAAGCTTTCTTT.

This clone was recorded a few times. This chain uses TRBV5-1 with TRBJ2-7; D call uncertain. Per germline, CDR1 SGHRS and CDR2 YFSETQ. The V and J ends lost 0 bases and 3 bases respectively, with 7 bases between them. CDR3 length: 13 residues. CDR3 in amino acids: CASSLGHLYEQYF. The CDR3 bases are TGCGCCAGCAGCTTGGGGCATCTCTACGAGCAGTACTTC.

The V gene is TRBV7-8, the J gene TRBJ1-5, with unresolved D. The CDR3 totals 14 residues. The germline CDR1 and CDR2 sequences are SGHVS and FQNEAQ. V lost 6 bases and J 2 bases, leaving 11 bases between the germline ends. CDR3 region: CASRPIGRNQPQHF. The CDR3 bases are TGTGCCAGCAGGCCAATTGGGCGCAATCAGCCCCAGCATTTT.

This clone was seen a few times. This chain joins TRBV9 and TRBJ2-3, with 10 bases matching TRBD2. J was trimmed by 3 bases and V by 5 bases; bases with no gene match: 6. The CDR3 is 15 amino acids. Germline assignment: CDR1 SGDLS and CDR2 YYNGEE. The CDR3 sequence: CASSQREGRTDTQYF. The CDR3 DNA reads TGTGCCAGCAGTCAGCGGGAGGGCCGAACAGATACGCAGTATTTT.

In DNA, the CDR3 is TGTGCCAGCAGTCTTGTCCCCGAAGGGGCCCTCCACTTT. Amino acid sequence: CASSLVPEGALHF. The V and J genes are TRBV6-1 and TRBJ1-6; a weak D match, TRBD1 (5 bases). Germline V gene data show CDR1 as MNHNS and CDR2 as SASEGT. This CDR3 has 13 residues. The ends were cut back, 5 bases at V and 14 bases at J, with 16 bases in the middle.

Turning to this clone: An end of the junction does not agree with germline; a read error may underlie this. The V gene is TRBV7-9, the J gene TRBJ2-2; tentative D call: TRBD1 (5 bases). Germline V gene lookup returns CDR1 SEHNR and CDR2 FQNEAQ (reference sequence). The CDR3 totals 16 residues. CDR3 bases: TGTTCCAGCAGCCCTGGGGCCCTGAAAGGAGCCGGGGAGCTGTTTTTT. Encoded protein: CSSSPGALKGAGELFF. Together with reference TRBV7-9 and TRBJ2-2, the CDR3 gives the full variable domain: DTGVSQNPRHKITKRGQNVTFRCDPISEHNRLYWYRQTLGQGPEFLTYFQNEAQLEKSRLLSDRFSAERPKGSFSTLEIQRTEQGDSAMYLCSSSPGALKGAGELFFGEGSRLTVL.

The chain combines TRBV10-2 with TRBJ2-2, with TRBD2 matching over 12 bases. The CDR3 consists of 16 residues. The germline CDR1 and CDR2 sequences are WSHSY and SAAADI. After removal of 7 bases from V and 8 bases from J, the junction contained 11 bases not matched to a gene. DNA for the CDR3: TGCGCCAGCACCATAAGACTAGCGGGAGCCTCTGGGGAGCTGTTTTTT. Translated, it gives CASTIRLAGASGELFF.

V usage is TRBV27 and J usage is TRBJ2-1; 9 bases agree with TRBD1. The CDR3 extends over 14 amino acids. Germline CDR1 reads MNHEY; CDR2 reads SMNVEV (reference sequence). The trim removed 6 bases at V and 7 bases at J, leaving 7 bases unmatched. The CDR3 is CASRRTGAWNEQFF. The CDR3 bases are TGTGCCAGCAGGCGGACAGGGGCTTGGAATGAGCAGTTCTTC.

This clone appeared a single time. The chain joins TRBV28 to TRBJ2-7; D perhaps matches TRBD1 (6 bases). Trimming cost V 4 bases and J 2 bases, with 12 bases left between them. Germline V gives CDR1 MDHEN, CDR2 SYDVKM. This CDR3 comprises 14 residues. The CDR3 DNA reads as TGTGCCAGCAGTTGGTACAGGGAAACCTACGAGCAGTACTTC. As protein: CASSWYRETYEQYF.

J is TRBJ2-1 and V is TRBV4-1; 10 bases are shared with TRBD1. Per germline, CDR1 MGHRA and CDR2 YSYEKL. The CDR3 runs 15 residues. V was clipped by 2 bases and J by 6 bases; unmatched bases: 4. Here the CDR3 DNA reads TGCGCCAGCAGCCAACCCAGGGACAGGGGCAATGAGCAGTTCTTC. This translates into CASSQPRDRGNEQFF.